This T cell receptor (beta chain) derives from a study of beta chain features in type 1 diabetes. Broader study findings: People with Type 1 diabetes carried modestly yet significantly shorter TCRB CDR3s in all four CD4+ subsets.

The CDR3 spans 15 residues. Trimming cost V 0 bases and J 3 bases, with 12 bases left between them. Germline lookup yields CDR1 LGHNA and CDR2 YNFKEQ. As concerns this clone: Its target is not known.

Sorting with CD45RO/CCR7/CD25/CD127/CD95/CD27 yielded naive, central memory, regulatory and stem-like memory CD4+ cells. cDNA synthesis used the whole RNA isolate, giving expressed TCRB sequences. Sequencing was performed with immunoSEQ multiplex PCR; in TCRdb, only in-frame clones are kept and a portion is missing. Here the sample spans more than 300,000 clones, 8.5% to 10% being singletons. Material: central memory CD4+ T cells from blood. The chain recombines TRBV4-2 with TRBJ2-7; D ambiguous. This TCR came from a man aged 30 to 39 with type 1 diabetes. In DNA, the CDR3 is TGTGCCAGCAGCCAAGATCAAAACGGTTTCTACGAGCAGTACTTC. Protein: CASSQDQNGFYEQYF.